This passage covers 16 T cell receptor beta chains from one sample sequenced in a study of T cell repertoires in cytomegalovirus infection. From the reads, TCRdb called clonotypes with MiXCR, one entry per CDR3 protein. The table records just under 500,000 distinct CDR3 sequences, 30% to 35% of them present only once. No antigen has been assigned to these receptors. The source material was cultured PBMCs, sampled from culture after CMV antigen stimulation. Receptors originate from a human donor in good health (CMV status not recorded). Some clones in this sample may be carry-over from other donors' samples.

This clonotype was seen a few times. The chain recombines TRBV5-5 with TRBJ1-5; TRBD1 agrees at 7 bases. The CDR3 consists of 15 residues. Germline CDR1 reads SGHKS; CDR2 reads YYEKEE (reference sequence). The V segment lost 4 bases and the J segment 1 base; nucleotides outside the gene matches: 5. CDR3 residues: CASSPRGTSNQPQHF. Here the CDR3 DNA reads TGTGCCAGCAGCCCCAGGGGGACCAGCAATCAGCCCCAGCATTTT. Based on the CDR3 plus reference TRBV5-5 and TRBJ1-5, the full variable domain is DAGVTQSPTHLIKTRGQQVTLRCSPISGHKSVSWYQQVLGQGPQFIFQYYEKEERGRGNFPDRFSARQFPNYSSELNVNALLLGDSALYLCASSPRGTSNQPQHFGDGTRLSIL.

This clonotype was seen a handful of times. The chain couples TRBV6-2 or TRBV6-3 to TRBJ2-7; a possible D gene is TRBD2 (5 bases). The CDR3 length is 13 residues. The germline V and J ends were trimmed by 3 bases and 2 bases, with 8 bases remaining between them. The germline V gene has CDR1 MNHEY and CDR2 SVGEGT. The CDR3 protein is CASSYGRAYEQYF. In nucleotides, the CDR3 is TGTGCCAGCAGTTATGGGCGGGCCTACGAGCAGTACTTC.

V is TRBV4-1 and J is TRBJ1-4; D ambiguous. The germline gives CDR1 MGHRA, CDR2 YSYEKL. The CDR3 is 13 residues long. V was clipped by 1 base and J by 8 bases, with 8 bases between them. CDR3 DNA sequence: TGCGCCAGCAGCCAAGTGGTTAGGGAAAAACTGTTTTTT. The encoded protein is CASSQVVREKLFF.

The sample holds a few counts of this clonotype. V is TRBV12-3 or TRBV12-4 and J is TRBJ2-5, with no clear D. Trimming shortened V by 8 bases and J by 5 bases, and 15 bases separated the two germline ends. The CDR3 has 13 residues. The DNA for the CDR3 is TGTGCCAGCCAACCTCCCGCGACGGAGACCCAGTACTTC. Its protein product is CASQPPATETQYF.

This clonotype was observed at least ten times. The genes are TRBV6-5 and TRBJ1-5, with D unclear. Germline-derived CDR1 and CDR2 are MNHEY and SVGAGI. CDR3 size: 14 residues. Trimming pared 2 bases from V and 0 bases from J, leaving 5 bases between. The CDR3 sequence: CASSYSYSNQPQHF. CDR3 DNA: TGTGCCAGCAGTTACAGTTATAGCAATCAGCCCCAGCATTTT.

The chain links TRBV19 to TRBJ2-7; D is undetermined. V gave up 5 bases and J gave up 4 bases, with 15 bases separating them. CDR3 length equals 14 residues. CDR1 LNHDA and CDR2 SQIVND come from the germline V gene (reference sequence). CDR3 in DNA: TGTGCCAGTAGTGGTCTAAATGTACCGTACGAGCAGTACTTC. Its protein product is CASSGLNVPYEQYF.

The rearrangement joins TRBV15 to TRBJ1-4, with a possible D match to TRBD1 (5 bases). CDR1 and CDR2 (germline): LNHNV, YYDKDF (reference sequence). V was shortened by 4 bases and J by 5 bases, with 17 bases between the two germline ends. This CDR3 is built from 16 residues. This CDR3 is CATSKSARARNEKLFF. CDR3 nucleotide sequence: TGTGCCACCAGCAAATCCGCCAGGGCTAGAAATGAAAAACTGTTTTTT.

The rearrangement links TRBV5-8 to TRBJ1-2; D is ambiguous. The CDR3 extends over 16 amino acids. The germline CDR1 and CDR2 sequences are SGHTS and YDEGEE. Trimming took 0 bases from V and 4 from J, leaving 16 bases between them. The CDR3 region is CASSLGDHKAVYGYTF. The CDR3 nucleotides read TGTGCCAGCAGCTTGGGTGACCACAAAGCGGTCTATGGCTACACCTTC. Complete variable domain (other parts from reference TRBV5-8 and TRBJ1-2): EAGVTQSPTHLIKTRGQQATLRCSPISGHTSVYWYQQALGLGLQFLLWYDEGEERNRGNFPPRFSGRQFPNYSSELNVNALELEDSALYLCASSLGDHKAVYGYTFGSGTRLTVV.

The chain carries TRBV30 and TRBJ2-2; D is perhaps TRBD2 (5 bases). Trimming removed 8 bases at V and 4 bases at J, with 23 bases between. CDR3 length: 16 amino acids. Germline CDR1 is GTSNPN and CDR2 is SVGIG (reference sequence). The CDR3 DNA sequence: TGTGCCCGTGATAGGCAAAGTTGGGCGGGCACCGGGGAGCTGTTTTTT. The encoded protein is CARDRQSWAGTGELFF.

This sequence joins TRBV6-1 and TRBJ2-7; 10 bases align to TRBD2. This CDR3 is built from 16 residues. Germline V gene sequence: CDR1 MNHNS, CDR2 SASEGT. Trimming took 6 bases from V and 5 from J; bases not matched to a gene: 13. In DNA form, the CDR3 reads TGTGCCAGCAGACCCCTTAAAGCTAGCGGGAGCGACGAGCAGTACGTC. Amino acid sequence: CASRPLKASGSDEQYV.

This clonotype was counted only a few times. This CDR3 is CASSSAGAQDTQYF. The CDR3 DNA follows: TGTGCCAGCAGTTCGGCGGGAGCTCAAGATACGCAGTATTTT. This chain uses TRBV6-1 with TRBJ2-3, with 7 nucleotides matching TRBD2. Unmatched junction bases numbered 7, after V lost 5 bases and J lost 5 bases. CDR1 and CDR2 from the germline V gene are MNHNS and SASEGT. The CDR3 totals 14 residues.

The chain joins TRBV7-6 to TRBJ2-5, with TRBD1 as a possible D gene (6 bases). Trimming cost V 6 bases and J 2 bases, with 16 bases left between them. CDR3 length equals 15 residues. Germline V gene sequence: CDR1 SGHVS, CDR2 FNYEAQ. Here the CDR3 reads CASSMIGTPQETQYF. The CDR3 DNA sequence: TGTGCCAGCAGTATGATTGGGACACCTCAAGAGACCCAGTACTTC.

This clonotype occurred once. The genes are TRBV3-1 and TRBJ2-7; 8 bases align to TRBD2. This CDR3 comprises 14 residues. J was trimmed by 0 bases and V by 8 bases; bases with no gene match: 6. Germline V gene lookup returns CDR1 LGHDT and CDR2 YNNKEL (reference sequence). CDR3 loop: CASRSGTSSYEQYF. CDR3 DNA sequence: TGTGCCAGCCGCTCCGGGACTAGCTCCTACGAGCAGTACTTC.

This clonotype showed up just a few times. The chain combines TRBV7-9 with TRBJ1-1; a possible D gene is TRBD1 (5 bases). Trimming removed 1 base from V and 3 bases from J, with 12 bases in between. This CDR3 is built from 15 residues. Germline CDR1 SEHNR, CDR2 FQNEAQ (reference sequence). The CDR3 DNA sequence: TGTGCCAGCAGCTTAGAGCCGCAGGGCGACACTGAAGCTTTCTTT. Protein: CASSLEPQGDTEAFF.

The sample holds a few counts of this clonotype. The DNA is left out, because the CDR3 cannot be placed on it with certainty; the CDR3 is given as TCRdb lists it. The V and J genes are TRBV28 and TRBJ2-6; the table's D call of TRBD1 was not tested on the DNA. Germline CDR1 MDHEN, CDR2 SYDVKM. The CDR3 region is 14 residues in length, termini included. CDR3 loop: CASNFGAGANVLTF.

The rearrangement uses TRBV12-3 or TRBV12-4 and TRBJ2-3; 12 bases map to TRBD2. This CDR3 contains 14 residues. V shed 6 bases and J 4 bases; nucleotides not matched to a gene: 2. The CDR3 DNA reads TGTGCCAGCAGCCGGACTAGCGGGGCAGATACGCAGTATTTT. This gives the protein CASSRTSGADTQYF.